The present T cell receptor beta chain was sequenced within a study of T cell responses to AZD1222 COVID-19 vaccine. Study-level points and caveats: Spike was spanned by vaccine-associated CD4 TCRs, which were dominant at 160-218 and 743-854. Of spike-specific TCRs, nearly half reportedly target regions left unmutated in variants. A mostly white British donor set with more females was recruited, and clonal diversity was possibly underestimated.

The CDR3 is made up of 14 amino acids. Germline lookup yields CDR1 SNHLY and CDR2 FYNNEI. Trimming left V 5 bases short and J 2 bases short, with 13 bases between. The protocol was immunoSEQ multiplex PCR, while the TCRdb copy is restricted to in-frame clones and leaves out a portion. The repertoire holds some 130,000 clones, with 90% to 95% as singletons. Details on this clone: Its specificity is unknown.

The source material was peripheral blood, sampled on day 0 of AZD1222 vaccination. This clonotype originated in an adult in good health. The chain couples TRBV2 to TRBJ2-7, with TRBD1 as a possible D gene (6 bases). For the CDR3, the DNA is TGTGCCAGCAGTAAGGACAGTCTAACCTACGAGCAGTACTTC. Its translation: CASSKDSLTYEQYF.